These 15 T cell receptor beta chains came from one sample sequenced in a study of T cells in Graves' hyperthyroidism and ophthalmopathy. Amplification targeted TCR beta CDR3 regions from RNA transcripts. First-round RT-PCR targeting the TCR CDR3 was performed with the HTBI primer set. TCRdb used MiXCR to reprocess the multiplex PCR reads, holding one entry per CDR3 protein. The profile shows about 560,000 distinct CDR3 sequences, 16% of them singletons. The sample was blood. The source is a woman aged 18-29 years with Graves' hyperthyroidism.

This clonotype was seen many times. The chain employs TRBV29-1 and TRBJ2-3; 10 bases agree with TRBD2. The CDR3 length is 16 residues. CDR1 is SQVTM and CDR2 is ANQGSEA in the germline V gene. Germline trimming cut 1 base from V and 2 bases from J; bases unmatched to any gene: 6. As DNA, the CDR3 is TGCAGCGTTGAAGCTTTAACTAGCGGGATCACAGATACGCAGTATTTT. Protein product: CSVEALTSGITDTQYF.

This clonotype was found many times. The V gene is TRBV6-1, the J gene TRBJ2-5; either TRBD1 or TRBD2 may supply D (6 bases each). This CDR3 has 15 residues. V dropped 5 bases and J dropped 1 base, with 14 bases sitting between them. Germline V lookup: CDR1 MNHNS, CDR2 SASEGT. The CDR3 loop is CASSYYRGPQETQYF. The CDR3 DNA is TGTGCCAGCAGTTACTATCGGGGGCCCCAAGAGACCCAGTACTTC.

This CDR3 is CASELHRGLYNEQFF. CDR3 coding DNA: TGTGCTAGTGAACTACACAGGGGGCTCTACAATGAGCAGTTCTTC. The chain links TRBV12-5 to TRBJ2-1, with TRBD1 identical over 9 bases. CDR1 and CDR2 from the germline V gene are LGHNT and FRNRAP. The CDR3 consists of 15 residues. Unmatched junction bases numbered 7, after V lost 7 bases and J lost 3 bases.

This clonotype was counted ten times or more. This chain uses TRBV28 with TRBJ2-7; D remains unclear. There are 11 residues in the CDR3. V was trimmed by 5 bases and J by 7 bases, leaving 9 bases between them. CDR1 is MDHEN and CDR2 is SYDVKM in the germline V gene. The CDR3 reads CASSGAPEQYF. CDR3 nucleotides: TGTGCCAGCAGTGGAGCCCCGGAGCAGTACTTC.

This clonotype was detected many times. The chain carries TRBV20-1 and TRBJ2-3; 9 bases align to TRBD2. The germline gives CDR1 DFQATT, CDR2 SNEGSKA (reference sequence). V lost 6 bases to trimming and J lost 3 bases; unmatched junction nucleotides: 10. This CDR3 spans 15 amino acids. CDR3 amino acids: CSAHGAGGRTDTQYF. The CDR3 bases are TGCAGTGCCCACGGAGCGGGGGGTAGGACAGATACGCAGTATTTT.

This rearrangement joins TRBV29-1 to TRBJ1-1; unclear D gene. The CDR3 consists of 12 residues. CDR1 is SQVTM and CDR2 is ANQGSEA in the germline V gene. Trimming shortened V by 6 bases and J by 8 bases, and 16 bases separated the two germline ends. Here the CDR3 DNA reads TGCAGCGTCAGGACCTTCCCCGGGGAAGCTTTCTTT. Encoded protein: CSVRTFPGEAFF. Together with reference TRBV29-1 and TRBJ1-1, the CDR3 gives the full variable domain: SAVISQKPSRDICQRGTSLTIQCQVDSQVTMMFWYRQQPGQSLTLIATANQGSEATYESGFVIDKFPISRPNLTFSTLTVSNMSPEDSSIYLCSVRTFPGEAFFGQGTRLTVV.

This clonotype has a handful of counts. The chain has TRBV29-1 and TRBJ1-5; TRBD1 matches 9 bases. J lost 6 bases, V lost 5 bases, and 11 bases had no gene match. CDR3 length: 15 amino acids. Germline V lookup: CDR1 SQVTM, CDR2 ANQGSEA. The CDR3 spells CSVLEDRGVIQPQHF. In nucleotides, the CDR3 is TGCAGCGTTCTCGAGGACAGGGGTGTGATTCAGCCCCAGCATTTT.

This clonotype was seen at least ten times. The chain uses TRBV18 and TRBJ1-1; no definite D call. The CDR3 has 13 residues. V dropped 8 bases and J dropped 0 bases, with 10 bases sitting between them. CDR1 is KGHSH, CDR2 LQKENI, per germline. CDR3 residues: CASRRSMNTEAFF. CDR3 nucleotides: TGTGCCAGCAGGAGGTCCATGAACACTGAAGCTTTCTTT. The variable domain in full, with the rest retrieved from reference TRBV18 and TRBJ1-1, is NAGVMQNPRHLVRRRGQEARLRCSPMKGHSHVYWYRQLPEEGLKFMVYLQKENIIDESGMPKERFSAEFPKEGPSILRIQQVVRGDSAAYFCASRRSMNTEAFFGQGTRLTVV.

The chain employs TRBV19 and TRBJ2-7; possible D gene TRBD2, 5 bases. The CDR3 is made up of 14 amino acids. Trimming stripped 4 bases from V and 3 bases from J, with 13 bases between. Germline V gives CDR1 LNHDA, CDR2 SQIVND (reference sequence). The CDR3 is CASSRTGNLYEQYF. CDR3 in DNA: TGTGCCAGTAGTAGGACTGGGAATCTCTACGAGCAGTACTTC. The whole variable domain, filled in from reference TRBV19 and TRBJ2-7, reads DGGITQSPKYLFRKEGQNVTLSCEQNLNHDAMYWYRQDPGQGLRLIYYSQIVNDFQKGDIAEGYSVSREKKESFPLTVTSAQKNPTAFYLCASSRTGNLYEQYFGPGTRLTVT.

This clonotype was recorded a few times. CDR3 sequence reads: CASSILSVGGNEQFF. The CDR3 nucleotides read TGTGCCAGTAGTATCCTCTCGGTGGGTGGGAATGAGCAGTTCTTC. The chain links TRBV19 to TRBJ2-1; D is unresolved. The V and J ends lost 3 bases and 7 bases respectively, with 16 bases between them. Germline V gives CDR1 LNHDA, CDR2 SQIVND (reference sequence). CDR3 length: 15 amino acids.

The V call is TRBV19, the J call TRBJ2-1; 8 bases align to TRBD2. CDR1 LNHDA and CDR2 SQIVND come from the germline V gene (reference sequence). CDR3 length: 16 residues. Trimming at V came to 1 base and at J to 8 bases, leaving 10 bases not matched to a gene. CDR3 nucleotide sequence: TGTGCCAGTAGTATAGTGCCTAGCGGGTTGACGGATGAGCAGTTCTTC. Encoded protein: CASSIVPSGLTDEQFF.

There are many counts of this clonotype. This sequence joins TRBV7-9 and TRBJ2-7; TRBD2 aligns across 12 bases. J lost 2 bases, V lost 4 bases, and 3 bases had no gene match. CDR1 is SEHNR and CDR2 is FQNEAQ in the germline V gene (reference sequence). CDR3 size: 15 residues. CDR3 coding DNA: TGTGCCAGCAGCTCCCGGACTAGCGGGGCCTACGAGCAGTACTTC. Amino acids: CASSSRTSGAYEQYF.

In this sample, this clonotype turned up many times. The chain carries TRBV12-3 or TRBV12-4 and TRBJ2-5; 7 bases align to TRBD1. V lost 2 bases, J lost 5 bases, and 11 bases stayed unmatched. The CDR3 loop spans 16 amino acids. The CDR3 DNA reads TGTGCCAGCAGTTTAACTAGGCCAGGGGGTGGCGAGACCCAGTACTTC. As protein: CASSLTRPGGGETQYF.

This clonotype has ten or more counts. The V and J genes are TRBV10-2 and TRBJ1-1, with a possible D match to TRBD1 (6 bases). CDR3 length equals 13 residues. Trimming pared 4 bases from V and 4 bases from J, leaving 10 bases between. Germline V gene sequence: CDR1 WSHSY, CDR2 SAAADI. The CDR3 region has the DNA TGCGCCAGCAGTGTGCAGGGGAGCACTGAAGCTTTCTTT. Its translation: CASSVQGSTEAFF.

Ten or more counts support this clonotype. The chain has TRBV6-1 and TRBJ1-5; no clear D gene. Trimming removed 7 bases at V and 1 base at J, with 8 bases between. The germline gives CDR1 MNHNS, CDR2 SASEGT. This CDR3 contains 13 residues. The CDR3 DNA follows: TGTGCCAGCATGGGCCTCAGCAATCAGCCCCAGCATTTT. Residues: CASMGLSNQPQHF.